The 2 T cell receptor beta chains reported below all come from one sample, sequenced in a study of T cell responses to AZD1222 COVID-19 vaccine. The assay was immunoSEQ multiplex PCR, and TCRdb's table has in-frame clones only and misses some. The repertoire consists of over 100,000 clones, with about 93% occurring once and the leading ten covering around 5%. The sequences come from peripheral blood, collected on day 0 of AZD1222 vaccination. The receptors derive from an adult in good health.

The V gene is TRBV24-1, the J gene TRBJ2-1; 14 nucleotides line up with TRBD2. Per germline, CDR1 KGHDR and CDR2 SFDVKD. V lost 3 bases and J lost 10; bases outside the gene matches: 7. The CDR3 is 16 residues long. In DNA form, the CDR3 reads TGTGCCACCAGTGATCGGACTAGCGGGAGGTTCTTGGAGCAGTTCTTC. Protein sequence: CATSDRTSGRFLEQFF.

The V call is TRBV9, the J call TRBJ2-7, with a possible D match to TRBD1 (6 bases). The germline V and J ends were trimmed by 3 bases and 5 bases, with 12 bases remaining between them. Germline assignment: CDR1 SGDLS and CDR2 YYNGEE. The CDR3 contains 13 residues. The CDR3 region is CASSGKQGNEQYF. DNA for the CDR3: TGTGCCAGCAGCGGAAAACAGGGTAACGAGCAGTACTTC.